The 9 T cell receptor beta chains reported below all come from one sample, sequenced in a study of identifying expanded T cells in peripheral blood. The table came from immunoSEQ multiplex PCR; TCRdb's copy has only in-frame clones and leaves some out. The table lists 85,000 to 100,000 clones, about nine tenths of them singletons, with 3% to 4% in the top ten. The sequencing input was blood. The receptors derive from a person aged 18-70 years in good health.

V gene TRBV19 combines with J gene TRBJ2-3, with 7 bases matching TRBD2. The length of the CDR3 is 15 residues. V gave up 3 bases and J gave up 6 bases; unmatched junction bases: 9. The germline V gene has CDR1 LNHDA and CDR2 SQIVND (reference sequence). CDR3 sequence: CASSIRREGPDTQYF. For the CDR3, the DNA is TGTGCCAGTAGTATTAGGAGGGAGGGCCCCGATACGCAGTATTTT.

The chain links TRBV5-1 to TRBJ1-1; the D is unclear. Trimming pared 5 bases from V and 3 bases from J, leaving 5 bases between. The CDR3 has 11 residues. The germline CDR1 and CDR2 sequences are SGHRS and YFSETQ. The CDR3 nucleotides read TGCGCCAGCAGGATGGACACTGAAGCTTTCTTT. This translates into CASRMDTEAFF.

This chain uses TRBV10-2 with TRBJ1-6; tentative D call: TRBD1 (6 bases). Trimming pared 0 bases from V and 7 bases from J, leaving 13 bases between. The CDR3 length is 16 residues. Germline assignment: CDR1 WSHSY and CDR2 SAAADI. CDR3 amino acids: CASSESAGVGNSPLHF. The CDR3 DNA reads TGCGCCAGCAGTGAGTCAGCAGGGGTGGGGAATTCACCCCTCCACTTT.

This clone has a single count. CDR3 amino acids: CASSPGTGQETQYF. The DNA for the CDR3 is TGCGCCAGCAGCCCTGGGACAGGGCAAGAGACCCAGTACTTC. This rearrangement joins TRBV4-1 to TRBJ2-5, with TRBD1 identical over 9 bases. V shed 4 bases, J shed 2 bases, and the junction held 2 bases outside the gene matches. Germline values: CDR1 MGHRA, CDR2 YSYEKL. This CDR3 has 14 amino acids.

The V gene is TRBV6-4, the J gene TRBJ2-5; TRBD2 matches at 10 bases. V was clipped by 8 bases and J by 2 bases; unmatched bases: 11. CDR1 and CDR2 (germline): MRHNA, SNTAGT. The CDR3 runs to 16 residues. The CDR3 region has the DNA TGTGCCAGCTCCGTAGCGGGAGGAACGGGACAAGAGACCCAGTACTTC. Its protein is CASSVAGGTGQETQYF.

The rearrangement uses TRBV6-1 and TRBJ1-6; 12 nucleotides match TRBD1. The J segment lost 8 bases and the V segment lost 6 bases, leaving 5 bases of the junction unmatched. The length of the CDR3 is 15 residues. Per germline, CDR1 MNHNS and CDR2 SASEGT. The chain's CDR3 is CASRGQGAEDSPLHF. The CDR3 DNA is TGTGCCAGCAGGGGACAGGGGGCAGAGGATTCACCCCTCCACTTT.

The V call is TRBV5-1, the J call TRBJ2-1; 7 bases map to TRBD1. Germline CDR1 reads SGHRS; CDR2 reads YFSETQ. V dropped 4 bases and J dropped 1; count of bases not matched to a gene: 2. The length of the CDR3 is 14 residues. CDR3 nucleotide sequence: TGCGCCAGCAGCCCGGGACAGTCCTACAATGAGCAGTTCTTC. Translating gives CASSPGQSYNEQFF.

The chain is built from TRBV5-4 and TRBJ2-5; maybe TRBD1 (5 bases). CDR1 and CDR2 from the germline V gene are SGHNT and YYREEE (reference sequence). Trimming took off 9 bases at V and 1 base at J, with 19 bases between the two ends. The CDR3 totals 15 residues. The CDR3 here is CATEDKVQGQETQYF. CDR3 DNA: TGTGCCACCGAGGATAAAGTGCAGGGCCAAGAGACCCAGTACTTC.

Concerning this clone itself: The same CDR3 is also encoded by other DNA sequences in this sample. This rearrangement joins TRBV6-4 to TRBJ2-2; D is ambiguous. The CDR3 has 14 residues. Germline V lookup: CDR1 MRHNA, CDR2 SNTAGT. V was clipped by 2 bases and J by 0 bases, with 4 bases between them. The CDR3 DNA sequence: TGTGCCAGCAGTGACAGTACGAACACCGGGGAGCTGTTTTTT. It encodes CASSDSTNTGELFF.